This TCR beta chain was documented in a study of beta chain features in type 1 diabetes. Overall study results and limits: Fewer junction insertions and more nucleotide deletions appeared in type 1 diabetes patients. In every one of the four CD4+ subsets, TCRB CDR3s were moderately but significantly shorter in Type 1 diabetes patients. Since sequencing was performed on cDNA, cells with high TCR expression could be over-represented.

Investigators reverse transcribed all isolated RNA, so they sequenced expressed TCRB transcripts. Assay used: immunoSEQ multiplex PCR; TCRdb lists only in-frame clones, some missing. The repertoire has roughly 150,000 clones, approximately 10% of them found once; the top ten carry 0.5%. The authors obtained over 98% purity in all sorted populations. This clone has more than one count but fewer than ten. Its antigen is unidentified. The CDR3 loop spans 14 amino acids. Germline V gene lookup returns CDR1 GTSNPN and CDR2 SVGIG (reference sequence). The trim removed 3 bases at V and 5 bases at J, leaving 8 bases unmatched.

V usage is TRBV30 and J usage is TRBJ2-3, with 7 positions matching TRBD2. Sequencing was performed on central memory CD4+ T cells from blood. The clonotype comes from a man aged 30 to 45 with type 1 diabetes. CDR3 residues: CAWRKGLAGDTQYF. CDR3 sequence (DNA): TGTGCCTGGAGGAAAGGATTAGCGGGAGATACGCAGTATTTT.